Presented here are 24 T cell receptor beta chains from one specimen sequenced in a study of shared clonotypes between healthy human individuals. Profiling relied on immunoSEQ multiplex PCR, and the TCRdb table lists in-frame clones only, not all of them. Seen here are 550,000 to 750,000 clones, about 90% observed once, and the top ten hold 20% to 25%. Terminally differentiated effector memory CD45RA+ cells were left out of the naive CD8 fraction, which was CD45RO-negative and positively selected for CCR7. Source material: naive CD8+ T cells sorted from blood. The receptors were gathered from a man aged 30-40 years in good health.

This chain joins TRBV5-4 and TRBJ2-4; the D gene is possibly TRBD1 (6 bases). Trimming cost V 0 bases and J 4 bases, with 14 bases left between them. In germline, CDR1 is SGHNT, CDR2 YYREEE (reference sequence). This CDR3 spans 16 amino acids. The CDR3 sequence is CASSLAGALLKNIQYF. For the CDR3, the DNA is TGTGCCAGCAGCTTGGCAGGGGCCCTTCTAAAAAACATTCAGTACTTC.

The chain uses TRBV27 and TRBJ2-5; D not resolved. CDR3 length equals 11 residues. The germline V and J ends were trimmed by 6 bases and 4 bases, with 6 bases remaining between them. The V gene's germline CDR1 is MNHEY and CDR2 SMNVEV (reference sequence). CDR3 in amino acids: CASRRSETQYF. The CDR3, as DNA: TGTGCCAGCAGGAGGTCAGAGACCCAGTACTTC.

The CDR3 sequence: CASSVWGSNTGELFF. The CDR3 DNA reads as TGTGCCAGCAGCGTATGGGGTTCGAACACCGGGGAGCTGTTTTTT. The gene calls are TRBV9 and TRBJ2-2; the D is unclear. There are 15 residues in the CDR3. Trimming stripped 1 base from V and 0 bases from J, with 7 bases between. CDR1 is SGDLS, CDR2 YYNGEE, per germline. Combining the CDR3 with reference TRBV9 and TRBJ2-2 gives the whole variable domain DSGVTQTPKHLITATGQRVTLRCSPRSGDLSVYWYQQSLDQGLQFLIQYYNGEERAKGNILERFSAQQFPDLHSELNLSSLELGDSALYFCASSVWGSNTGELFFGEGSRLTVL.

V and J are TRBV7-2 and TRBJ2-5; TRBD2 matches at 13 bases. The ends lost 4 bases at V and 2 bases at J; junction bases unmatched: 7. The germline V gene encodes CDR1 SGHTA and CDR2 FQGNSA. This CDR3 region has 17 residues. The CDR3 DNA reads TGTGCCAGCAGCTCGGGACTAGCGGGATGGCGGCAAGAGACCCAGTACTTC. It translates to CASSSGLAGWRQETQYF.

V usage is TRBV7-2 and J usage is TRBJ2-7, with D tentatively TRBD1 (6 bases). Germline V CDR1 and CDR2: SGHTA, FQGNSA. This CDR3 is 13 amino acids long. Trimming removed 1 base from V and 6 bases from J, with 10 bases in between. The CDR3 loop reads CASSLVGGSEQYF. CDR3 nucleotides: TGTGCCAGCAGCTTAGTTGGGGGCAGCGAGCAGTACTTC.

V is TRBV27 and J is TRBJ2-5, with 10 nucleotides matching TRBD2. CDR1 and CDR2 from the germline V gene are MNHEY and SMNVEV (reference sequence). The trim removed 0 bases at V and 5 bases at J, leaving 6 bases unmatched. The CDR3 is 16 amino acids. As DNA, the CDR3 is TGTGCCAGCAGTTTATCGGTGACTAGCGGGTCGGAGACCCAGTACTTC. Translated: CASSLSVTSGSETQYF.

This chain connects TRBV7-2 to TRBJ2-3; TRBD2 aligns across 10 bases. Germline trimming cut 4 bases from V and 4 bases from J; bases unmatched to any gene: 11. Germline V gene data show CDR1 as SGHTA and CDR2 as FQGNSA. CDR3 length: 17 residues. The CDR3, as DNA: TGTGCCAGCAGCTCCCCCCCTAGCGGGAGTATCCCAGATACGCAGTATTTT. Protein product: CASSSPPSGSIPDTQYF. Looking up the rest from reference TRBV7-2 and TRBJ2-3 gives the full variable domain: GAGVSQSPSNKVTEKGKDVELRCDPISGHTALYWYRQSLGQGLEFLIYFQGNSAPDKSGLPSDRFSAERTGGSVSTLTIQRTQQEDSAVYLCASSSPPSGSIPDTQYFGPGTRLTVL.

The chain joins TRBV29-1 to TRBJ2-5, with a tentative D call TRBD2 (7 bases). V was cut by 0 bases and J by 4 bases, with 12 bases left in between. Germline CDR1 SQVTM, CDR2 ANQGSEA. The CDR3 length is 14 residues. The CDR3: CSVEEGGVGETQYF. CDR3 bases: TGCAGCGTTGAAGAAGGGGGGGTAGGAGAGACCCAGTACTTC.

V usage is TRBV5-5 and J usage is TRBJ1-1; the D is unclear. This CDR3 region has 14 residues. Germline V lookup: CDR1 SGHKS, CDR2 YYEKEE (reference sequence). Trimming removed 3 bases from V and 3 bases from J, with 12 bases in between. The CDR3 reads CASSSEWPYTEAFF. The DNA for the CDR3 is TGTGCCAGCAGCTCCGAGTGGCCCTACACTGAAGCTTTCTTT.

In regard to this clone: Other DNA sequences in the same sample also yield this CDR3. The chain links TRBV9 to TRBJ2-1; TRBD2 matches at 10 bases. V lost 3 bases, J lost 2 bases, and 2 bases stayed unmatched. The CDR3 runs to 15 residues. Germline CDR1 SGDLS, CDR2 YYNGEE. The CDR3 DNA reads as TGTGCCAGCAGCGGTAGCGGGAGGACCTACAATGAGCAGTTCTTC. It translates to CASSGSGRTYNEQFF.

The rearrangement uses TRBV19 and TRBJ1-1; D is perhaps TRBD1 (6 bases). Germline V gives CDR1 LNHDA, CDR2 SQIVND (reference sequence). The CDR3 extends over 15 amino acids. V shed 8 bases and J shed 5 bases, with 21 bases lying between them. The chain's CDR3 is CASLPLGGAWTEAFF. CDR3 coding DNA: TGTGCCAGTCTCCCCCTTGGGGGGGCATGGACTGAAGCTTTCTTT.

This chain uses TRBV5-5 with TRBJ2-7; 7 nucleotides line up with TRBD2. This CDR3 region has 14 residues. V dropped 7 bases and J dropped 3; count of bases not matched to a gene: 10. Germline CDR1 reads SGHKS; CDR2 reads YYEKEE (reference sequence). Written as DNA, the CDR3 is TGTGCCAGCCTCCCGGTTGCGGGGGTCTACGAGCAGTACTTC. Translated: CASLPVAGVYEQYF. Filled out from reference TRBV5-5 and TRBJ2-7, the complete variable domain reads DAGVTQSPTHLIKTRGQQVTLRCSPISGHKSVSWYQQVLGQGPQFIFQYYEKEERGRGNFPDRFSARQFPNYSSELNVNALLLGDSALYLCASLPVAGVYEQYFGPGTRLTVT.

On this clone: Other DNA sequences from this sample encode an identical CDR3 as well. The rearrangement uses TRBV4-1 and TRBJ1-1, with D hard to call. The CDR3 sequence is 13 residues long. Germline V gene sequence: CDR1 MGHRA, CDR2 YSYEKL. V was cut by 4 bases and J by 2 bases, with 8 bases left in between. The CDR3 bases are TGCGCCAGCAGCCCCCCGGGAAACACTGAAGCTTTCTTT. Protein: CASSPPGNTEAFF.

CDR3 bases: TGTGCCAGCAGCCGGACTAGCGGGAGTTGGGATGAGCAGTTCTTC. It specifies CASSRTSGSWDEQFF. This chain uses TRBV7-2 with TRBJ2-1; 13 positions agree with TRBD2. Germline CDR1 and CDR2: SGHTA and FQGNSA. This CDR3 contains 15 residues. The V gene end was trimmed by 5 bases and the J gene end by 8 bases; junction bases not matched to a gene: 6.

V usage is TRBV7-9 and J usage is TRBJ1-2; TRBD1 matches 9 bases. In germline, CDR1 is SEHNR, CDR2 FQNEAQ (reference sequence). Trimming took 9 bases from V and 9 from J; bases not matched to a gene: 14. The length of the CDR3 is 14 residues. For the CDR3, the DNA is TGTGCCAGAAGCCCTGTAACAGGGGGCCTCAGCTACACCTTC. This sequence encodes CARSPVTGGLSYTF.

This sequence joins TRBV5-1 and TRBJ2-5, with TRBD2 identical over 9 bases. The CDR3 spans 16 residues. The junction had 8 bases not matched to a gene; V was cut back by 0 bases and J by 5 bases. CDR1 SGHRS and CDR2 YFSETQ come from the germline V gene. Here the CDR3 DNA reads TGCGCCAGCAGCTTGGCCCTCGCGGGAGGGCCGGAGACCCAGTACTTC. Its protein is CASSLALAGGPETQYF.

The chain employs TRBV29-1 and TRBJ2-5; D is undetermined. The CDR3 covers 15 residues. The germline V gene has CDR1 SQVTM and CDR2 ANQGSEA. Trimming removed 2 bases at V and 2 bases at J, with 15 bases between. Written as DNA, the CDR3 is TGCAGCGTTGAAATGGCGACTCAAGAGCAAGAGACCCAGTACTTC. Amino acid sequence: CSVEMATQEQETQYF. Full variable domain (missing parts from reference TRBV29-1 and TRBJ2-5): SAVISQKPSRDICQRGTSLTIQCQVDSQVTMMFWYRQQPGQSLTLIATANQGSEATYESGFVIDKFPISRPNLTFSTLTVSNMSPEDSSIYLCSVEMATQEQETQYFGPGTRLLVL.

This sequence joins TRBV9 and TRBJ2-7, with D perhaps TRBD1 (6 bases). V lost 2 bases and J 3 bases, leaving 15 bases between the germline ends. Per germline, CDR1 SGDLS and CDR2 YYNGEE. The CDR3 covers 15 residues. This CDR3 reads CASSVGWQGYYEQYF. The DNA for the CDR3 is TGTGCCAGCAGCGTCGGCTGGCAGGGGTACTACGAGCAGTACTTC.

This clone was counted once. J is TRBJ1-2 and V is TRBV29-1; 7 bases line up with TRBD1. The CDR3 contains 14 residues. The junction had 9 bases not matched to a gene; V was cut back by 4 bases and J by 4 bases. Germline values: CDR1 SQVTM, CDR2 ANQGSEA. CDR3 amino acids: CSVAYQGDLYGYTF. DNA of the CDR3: TGCAGCGTTGCGTACCAGGGGGACCTCTATGGCTACACCTTC.

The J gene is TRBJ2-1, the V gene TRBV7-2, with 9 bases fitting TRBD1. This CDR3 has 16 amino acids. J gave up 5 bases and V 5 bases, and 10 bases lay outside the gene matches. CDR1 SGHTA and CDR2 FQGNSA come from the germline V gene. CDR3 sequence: CASSPLQDRGNNEQFF. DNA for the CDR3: TGTGCCAGCAGCCCTCTCCAGGACAGGGGAAACAATGAGCAGTTCTTC.

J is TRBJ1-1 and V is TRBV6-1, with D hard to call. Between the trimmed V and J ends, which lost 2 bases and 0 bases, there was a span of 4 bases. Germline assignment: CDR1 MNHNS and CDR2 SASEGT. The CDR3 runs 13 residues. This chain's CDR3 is CASSEWMNTEAFF. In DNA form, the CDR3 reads TGTGCCAGCAGTGAATGGATGAACACTGAAGCTTTCTTT.

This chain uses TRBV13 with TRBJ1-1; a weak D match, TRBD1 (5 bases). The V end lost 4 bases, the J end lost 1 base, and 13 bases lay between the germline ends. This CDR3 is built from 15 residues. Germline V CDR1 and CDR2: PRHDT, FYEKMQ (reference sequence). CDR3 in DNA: TGTGCCAGCAGCTCTTTCCAGGGTCAGAACACTGAAGCTTTCTTT. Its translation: CASSSFQGQNTEAFF.

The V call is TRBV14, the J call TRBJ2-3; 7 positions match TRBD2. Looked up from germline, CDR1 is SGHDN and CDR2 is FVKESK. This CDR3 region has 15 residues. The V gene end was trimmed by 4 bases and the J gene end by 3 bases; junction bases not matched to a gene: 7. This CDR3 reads CASSLRDYHTDTQYF. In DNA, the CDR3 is TGTGCCAGCAGCCTTCGGGACTACCATACAGATACGCAGTATTTT.

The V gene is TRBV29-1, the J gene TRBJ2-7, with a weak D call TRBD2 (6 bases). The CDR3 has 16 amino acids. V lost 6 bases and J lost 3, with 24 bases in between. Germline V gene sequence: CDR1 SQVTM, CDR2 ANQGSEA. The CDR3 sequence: CSVAGTHKSKGYEQYF. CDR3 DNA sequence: TGCAGCGTAGCCGGGACTCACAAAAGCAAGGGCTACGAGCAGTACTTC.